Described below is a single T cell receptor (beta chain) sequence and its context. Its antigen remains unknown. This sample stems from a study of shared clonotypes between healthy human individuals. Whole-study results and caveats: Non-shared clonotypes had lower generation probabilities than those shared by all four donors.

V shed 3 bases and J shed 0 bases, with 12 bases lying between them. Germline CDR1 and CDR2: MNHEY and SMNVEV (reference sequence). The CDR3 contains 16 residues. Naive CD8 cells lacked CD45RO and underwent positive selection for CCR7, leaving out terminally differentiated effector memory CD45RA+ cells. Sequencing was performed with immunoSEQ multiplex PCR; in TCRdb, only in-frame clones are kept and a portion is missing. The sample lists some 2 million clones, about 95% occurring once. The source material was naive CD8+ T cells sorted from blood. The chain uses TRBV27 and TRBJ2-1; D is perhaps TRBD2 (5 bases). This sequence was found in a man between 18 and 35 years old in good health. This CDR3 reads CASSLGGGGSYNEQFF. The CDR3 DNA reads TGTGCCAGCAGTTTGGGCGGCGGAGGCTCCTACAATGAGCAGTTCTTC.